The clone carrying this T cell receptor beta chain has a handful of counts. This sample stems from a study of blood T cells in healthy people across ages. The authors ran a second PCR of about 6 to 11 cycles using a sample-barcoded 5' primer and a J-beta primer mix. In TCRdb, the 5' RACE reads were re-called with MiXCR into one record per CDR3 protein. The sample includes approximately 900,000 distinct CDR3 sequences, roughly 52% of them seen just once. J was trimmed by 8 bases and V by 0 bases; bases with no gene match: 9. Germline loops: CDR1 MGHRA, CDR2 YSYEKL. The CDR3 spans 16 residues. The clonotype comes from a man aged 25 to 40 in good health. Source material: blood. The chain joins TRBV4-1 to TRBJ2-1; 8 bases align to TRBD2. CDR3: CASSQEGAGVLDEQFF. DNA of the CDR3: TGCGCCAGCAGCCAAGAAGGAGCGGGGGTCCTTGATGAGCAGTTCTTC.